These T cell receptor beta chains were read from a single sample in a study of neurological immune-mediated disorders. In TCRdb, the 5' RACE reads were re-called with MiXCR into one record per CDR3 protein. This sample yields some 28,000 distinct CDR3 sequences, of which under 25% are seen a single time; roughly 30% belongs to the top ten. The sequenced material came from CD4+ T cells from blood. Receptors originate from a man aged 50 to 60 with HTLV-1-associated myelopathy (HAM/TSP). The conserved cysteine and the conserved F or W are not part of the CDR3 here. Fields, in order: D gene, V gene, J gene, CDR3 protein. The D gene is left open where the match is weak.

d_gene: .; v_gene: TRBV6-5; j_gene: TRBJ2-3; CDR3aa: ASSYRPSDTQY
d_gene: TRBD1; v_gene: TRBV6-6; j_gene: TRBJ2-7; CDR3aa: ASSSGTGVSYEQY
d_gene: .; v_gene: TRBV27; j_gene: TRBJ2-2; CDR3aa: ASAHRPFTGELF
d_gene: .; v_gene: TRBV7-8; j_gene: TRBJ1-1; CDR3aa: ASSPSGGAGEQYFGPGTEAF
d_gene: TRBD1; v_gene: TRBV27; j_gene: TRBJ1-1; CDR3aa: AIRRDSSTEAF
d_gene: .; v_gene: TRBV7-2; j_gene: TRBJ1-2; CDR3aa: ASSPDRRNGYT
d_gene: TRBD1; v_gene: TRBV5-1; j_gene: TRBJ1-5; CDR3aa: ASSPGQGVQPQH
d_gene: TRBD1; v_gene: TRBV9; j_gene: TRBJ1-2; CDR3aa: ASSAGDRFKSGGYT
d_gene: .; v_gene: TRBV12-3/TRBV12-4; j_gene: TRBJ1-6; CDR3aa: ASRGDGQTRNSPLH
d_gene: .; v_gene: TRBV4-1; j_gene: TRBJ2-5; CDR3aa: ASSQGVRAQY
d_gene: .; v_gene: TRBV5-6; j_gene: TRBJ1-5; CDR3aa: ASSRWGVISNQPQH
d_gene: .; v_gene: TRBV7-9; j_gene: TRBJ1-5; CDR3aa: ATSLNGREPQH
d_gene: .; v_gene: TRBV7-9; j_gene: TRBJ2-5; CDR3aa: ASSFWLSEEETQY
d_gene: .; v_gene: TRBV29-1; j_gene: TRBJ1-6; CDR3aa: SVRPGGASNSPLH
d_gene: TRBD1; v_gene: TRBV13; j_gene: TRBJ1-1; CDR3aa: ASRLTGLGDETEAF
d_gene: .; v_gene: TRBV12-3/TRBV12-4; j_gene: TRBJ1-1; CDR3aa: ASSLNSLNTEAF
d_gene: TRBD2; v_gene: TRBV9; j_gene: TRBJ2-7; CDR3aa: ANRAGLAGEGEQY
d_gene: .; v_gene: TRBV20-1; j_gene: TRBJ2-1; CDR3aa: GAITGLYNEQF
d_gene: TRBD2; v_gene: TRBV7-3; j_gene: TRBJ2-2; CDR3aa: ASSSRRRAVAGRTGELF
d_gene: .; v_gene: TRBV5-1; j_gene: TRBJ1-3; CDR3aa: ASSKGSSGNTIY
d_gene: .; v_gene: TRBV6-5; j_gene: TRBJ1-5; CDR3aa: ASSRGSRKSNQPQH
d_gene: .; v_gene: TRBV5-1; j_gene: TRBJ1-6; CDR3aa: ASSPQGYRNSPLH
d_gene: TRBD1; v_gene: TRBV12-3/TRBV12-4; j_gene: TRBJ2-6; CDR3aa: ASSLERTGVLSGANVLT
d_gene: TRBD2; v_gene: TRBV5-6; j_gene: TRBJ2-5; CDR3aa: ASSLAGLAVETQY
d_gene: TRBD1; v_gene: TRBV27; j_gene: TRBJ2-7; CDR3aa: ASSSRQGATYEQY
d_gene: TRBD1; v_gene: TRBV7-3; j_gene: TRBJ1-1; CDR3aa: ASSLGQGNTEAF